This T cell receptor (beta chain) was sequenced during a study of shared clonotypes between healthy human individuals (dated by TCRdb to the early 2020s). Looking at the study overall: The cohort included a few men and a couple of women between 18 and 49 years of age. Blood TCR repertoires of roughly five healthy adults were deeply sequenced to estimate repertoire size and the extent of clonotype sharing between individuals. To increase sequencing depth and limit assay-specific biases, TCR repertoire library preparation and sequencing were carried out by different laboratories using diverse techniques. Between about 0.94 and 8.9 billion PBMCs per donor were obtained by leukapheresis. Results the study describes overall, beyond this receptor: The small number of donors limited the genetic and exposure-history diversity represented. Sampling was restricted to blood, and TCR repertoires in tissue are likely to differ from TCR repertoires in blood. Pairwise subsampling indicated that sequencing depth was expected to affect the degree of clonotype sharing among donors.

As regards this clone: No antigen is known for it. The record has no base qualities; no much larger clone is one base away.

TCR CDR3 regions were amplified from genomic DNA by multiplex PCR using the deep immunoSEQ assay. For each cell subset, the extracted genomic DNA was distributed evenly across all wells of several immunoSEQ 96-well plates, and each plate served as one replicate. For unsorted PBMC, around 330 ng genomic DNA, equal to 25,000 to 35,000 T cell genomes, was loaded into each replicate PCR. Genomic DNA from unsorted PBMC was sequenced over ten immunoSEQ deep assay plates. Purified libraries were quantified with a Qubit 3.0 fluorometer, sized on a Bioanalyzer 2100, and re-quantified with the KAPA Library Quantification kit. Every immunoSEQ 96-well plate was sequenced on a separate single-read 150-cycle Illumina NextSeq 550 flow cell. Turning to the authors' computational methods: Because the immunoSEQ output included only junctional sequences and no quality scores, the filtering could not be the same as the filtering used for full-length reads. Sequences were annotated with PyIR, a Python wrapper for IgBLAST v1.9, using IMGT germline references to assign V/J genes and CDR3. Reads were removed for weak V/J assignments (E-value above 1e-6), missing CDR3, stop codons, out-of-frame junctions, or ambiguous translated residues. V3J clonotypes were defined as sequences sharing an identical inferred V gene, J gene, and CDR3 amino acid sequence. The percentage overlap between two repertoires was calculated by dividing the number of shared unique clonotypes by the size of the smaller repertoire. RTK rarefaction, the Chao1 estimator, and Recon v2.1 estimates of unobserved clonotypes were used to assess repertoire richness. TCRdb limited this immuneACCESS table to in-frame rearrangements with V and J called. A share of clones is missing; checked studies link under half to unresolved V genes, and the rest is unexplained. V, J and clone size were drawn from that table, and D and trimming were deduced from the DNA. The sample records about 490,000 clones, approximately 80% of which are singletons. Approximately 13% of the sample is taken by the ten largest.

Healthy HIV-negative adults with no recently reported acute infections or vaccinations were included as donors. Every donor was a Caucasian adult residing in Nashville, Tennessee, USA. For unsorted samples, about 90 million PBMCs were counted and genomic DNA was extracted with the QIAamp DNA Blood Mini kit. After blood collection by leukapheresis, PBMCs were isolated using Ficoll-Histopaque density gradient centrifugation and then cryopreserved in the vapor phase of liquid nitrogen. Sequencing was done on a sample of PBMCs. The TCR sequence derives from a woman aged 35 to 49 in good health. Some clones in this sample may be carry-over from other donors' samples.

CDR3 reads: CASSMGGRWDEQYF. The DNA sequence is TGTGCCAGTAGTATGGGCGGGAGGTGGGACGAGCAGTACTTC. This receptor chain uses TRBV19 and TRBJ2-7; 8 middle bases align to TRBD2. Based on the germline V gene (reference sequence), the CDR1 and CDR2 sequences are LNHDA and SQIVND. From V the trimming removes 3 bases and from J it removes 5 bases, while the gene matches leave 6 bases of the junction unaccounted for. Measured from the cysteine to the phenylalanine, the CDR3 is 14 residues long. The entry retains the CDR3 DNA only, 42 bases that are in frame from base 1.